This T cell receptor (beta chain) was identified in a study of blood T cell repertoires in COVID-19. Study details: Some COVID-19 samples were acute and others convalescent; all came from the United States, Italy and Spain. Nucleic acid was either cDNA or gDNA, and it came from T cells, B-cell-depleted T cells, or PBMCs.

Profiled with immunoSEQ multiplex PCR; TCRdb holds only in-frame clones, not every one. Among about 240,000 clones listed, roughly 80% were seen once. Germline CDR1 reads SGHTA; CDR2 reads FQGTGA. V lost 6 bases to trimming and J lost 5 bases; unmatched junction nucleotides: 9. This CDR3 is 15 amino acids long. The sequenced sample was peripheral blood. The source is a woman aged 60-70 years with active or convalescent COVID-19. J is TRBJ2-5 and V is TRBV7-3; 10 bases are shared with TRBD2. The CDR3 loop reads CASSQQAGGLETQYF. The CDR3 coding sequence is TGTGCCAGCAGTCAACAAGCGGGGGGGCTGGAGACCCAGTACTTC.